Each of the 10 T cell receptor beta chains below was sequenced from the same sample in a study of T cells in Graves' hyperthyroidism and ophthalmopathy. Using RNA transcripts as the source, TCR beta CDR3 regions were amplified. TCR CDR3 regions were first amplified by RT-PCR with HTBI primers. TCRdb used MiXCR to reprocess the multiplex PCR reads, holding one entry per CDR3 protein. The data hold hundreds of thousands of distinct CDR3 sequences, with 35% to 45% observed a single time. Sequencing was performed on blood. The receptors here all came from a man younger than 30 with Graves' hyperthyroidism.

The chain is built from TRBV9 and TRBJ1-5; TRBD1 is a possible D gene (6 bases). This CDR3 has 15 amino acids. Germline lookup yields CDR1 SGDLS and CDR2 YYNGEE. Trimming removed 0 bases at V and 7 bases at J, with 14 bases between. The CDR3 loop reads CASSVEGGPGQPQHF. CDR3 in DNA: TGTGCCAGCAGCGTAGAGGGGGGGCCGGGGCAGCCCCAGCATTTT. Filled out from reference TRBV9 and TRBJ1-5, the complete variable domain reads DSGVTQTPKHLITATGQRVTLRCSPRSGDLSVYWYQQSLDQGLQFLIQYYNGEERAKGNILERFSAQQFPDLHSELNLSSLELGDSALYFCASSVEGGPGQPQHFGDGTRLSIL.

Ten or more counts support this clonotype. This sequence joins TRBV15 and TRBJ1-2; TRBD1 is a possible D gene (5 bases). The germline V gene encodes CDR1 LNHNV and CDR2 YYDKDF (reference sequence). V was trimmed by 0 bases and J by 7 bases, leaving 12 bases between them. This CDR3 spans 14 amino acids. CDR3 amino acids: CATSRDLQGPGYTF. The CDR3 nucleotides are TGTGCCACCAGCAGAGACTTGCAGGGTCCTGGCTACACCTTC.

About this clonotype: A single base separates this from a much larger clone, so it may be a read error. The V and J genes are TRBV7-2 and TRBJ1-6; D uncertain. Germline-derived CDR1 and CDR2 are SGHTA and FQGNSA. This CDR3 comprises 15 residues. Trimming cost V 2 bases and J 4 bases, with 9 bases left between them. This chain's CDR3 is CASSLTRQYNSPLHF. DNA for the CDR3: TGTGCCAGCAGCTTAACGCGCCAGTATAATTCACCCCTCCACTTT.

This clonotype was seen many times. V usage is TRBV12-3 or TRBV12-4 and J usage is TRBJ1-6, with 9 nucleotides matching TRBD1. After removal of 6 bases from V and 3 bases from J, the junction contained 3 bases not matched to a gene. The CDR3 has 15 residues. The CDR3 is CASSADRGYNSPLHF. The CDR3 coding sequence is TGTGCCAGCAGCGCGGACAGGGGCTATAATTCACCCCTCCACTTT.

This rearrangement joins TRBV7-6 to TRBJ1-6; no firm D call. The CDR3 length is 15 residues. In germline, CDR1 is SGHVS, CDR2 FNYEAQ. Trimming shortened V by 0 bases and J by 4 bases, and 7 bases separated the two germline ends. The CDR3: CASSLADGYNSPLHF. CDR3 nucleotide sequence: TGTGCCAGCAGCTTAGCGGACGGATATAATTCACCCCTCCACTTT.

This chain connects TRBV28 to TRBJ1-6; 7 nucleotides align to TRBD1. CDR3 length: 14 amino acids. With 6 bases clipped from V and 10 bases from J, the junction kept 9 bases outside the gene matches. The germline gives CDR1 MDHEN, CDR2 SYDVKM. The chain's CDR3 is CASSPQGGGSPLHF. As DNA, the CDR3 is TGTGCCAGCAGCCCACAGGGAGGGGGCTCACCCCTCCACTTT.

The chain recombines TRBV12-3 or TRBV12-4 with TRBJ1-4; no firm D call. V lost 6 bases and J lost 4, with 18 bases in between. This CDR3 is 16 amino acids long. The CDR3: CASRDSGVRVNEKLFF. For the CDR3, the DNA is TGTGCCAGCAGGGATTCCGGGGTTCGGGTTAATGAAAAACTGTTTTTT.

This clonotype was observed a few times. The chain employs TRBV7-9 and TRBJ2-7, with D perhaps matching TRBD1 (6 bases). V lost 5 bases to trimming and J lost 5 bases, with 13 bases between them. The germline V gene has CDR1 SEHNR and CDR2 FQNEAQ (reference sequence). The CDR3 spans 13 residues. The CDR3 loop reads CASSLRGQDEQYF. CDR3 coding DNA: TGTGCCAGCAGCCTCAGGGGTCAGGACGAGCAGTACTTC.

Ten or more counts support this clonotype. This chain's CDR3 is CASSSARTENSPLHF. CDR3 DNA: TGTGCCAGCAGTTCCGCTAGGACGGAGAATTCACCCCTCCACTTT. The chain combines TRBV12-3 or TRBV12-4 with TRBJ1-6; D is undetermined. Deletions cut 4 bases from V and 7 bases from J, with 14 bases between. The CDR3 runs to 15 residues.

The chain combines TRBV4-3 with TRBJ2-7; D may match TRBD1 or TRBD2 (5 bases each). CDR1 is LGHNA and CDR2 is YSLEER in the germline V gene. Between the trimmed V and J ends, which lost 4 bases and 5 bases, there was a span of 15 bases. This CDR3 region has 14 residues. This CDR3 reads CASSPIPGAHEQYF. The DNA of the CDR3 is TGCGCCAGCAGCCCGATCCCCGGGGCCCACGAGCAGTACTTC.